These 5 T cell receptor beta chains were all obtained from the same sample, sequenced in a study of blood T cells in healthy people across ages. Sample-barcoded 5' priming and a J-beta primer mix drove a second PCR of about 6 to 11 cycles. A single record per CDR3 protein comes from TCRdb applying MiXCR to the 5' RACE reads. Of over 1.5 million distinct CDR3 sequences listed, less than 50% are singletons. The sample comprised blood. The receptors derive from a woman aged 40 to 55 in good health.

The genes are TRBV28 and TRBJ2-7; D might be TRBD2 (5 bases). CDR1 is MDHEN and CDR2 is SYDVKM in the germline V gene. V dropped 6 bases and J dropped 0 bases, with 12 bases sitting between them. The CDR3 is 14 amino acids. The CDR3 sequence: CASSRPGDSYEQYF. The CDR3 region has the DNA TGTGCCAGCAGCCGTCCCGGGGACTCCTACGAGCAGTACTTC.

The chain couples TRBV20-1 to TRBJ2-3; D may be TRBD2 (5 bases). Germline V gene sequence: CDR1 DFQATT, CDR2 SNEGSKA (reference sequence). The ends were cut back, 3 bases at V and 0 bases at J, with 10 bases in the middle. The CDR3 totals 14 residues. The DNA for the CDR3 is TGCAGTGCTAGCCCGGGATCTAGCACAGATACGCAGTATTTT. Protein product: CSASPGSSTDTQYF.

This clonotype was counted between two and nine times. The chain is built from TRBV29-1 and TRBJ1-2; D call uncertain. CDR3 length: 15 residues. With 0 bases removed from V and 4 bases from J, the gap between germline ends came to 15 bases. Germline V CDR1 and CDR2: SQVTM, ANQGSEA. The CDR3 sequence: CSVEDHRSYPYGYTF. CDR3 nucleotide sequence: TGCAGCGTTGAAGATCACCGCAGCTACCCCTATGGCTACACCTTC.

This sequence joins TRBV4-3 and TRBJ2-6; 7 bases fit TRBD1. V was pared by 0 bases and J by 0 bases, with 2 bases of the junction left unmatched. The CDR3 runs 17 residues. Germline-derived CDR1 and CDR2 are LGHNA and YSLEER. DNA of the CDR3: TGCGCCAGCAGCCAAGAGGGGGACAGCTCTGGGGCCAACGTCCTGACTTTC. Its protein is CASSQEGDSSGANVLTF.

This clonotype was seen only a few times. The gene calls are TRBV10-2 and TRBJ1-2, with 7 bases that match TRBD1. The CDR3 contains 16 residues. The germline V gene has CDR1 WSHSY and CDR2 SAAADI. V was clipped by 3 bases and J by 5 bases; unmatched bases: 12. CDR3 loop: CASSERDSLIYYGYTF. The CDR3 region has the DNA TGCGCCAGCAGTGAACGGGACAGCTTAATTTATTATGGCTACACCTTC.